The following is a T cell receptor (beta chain) sequence with its context. Its target is not known. The DNA is left out, because the CDR3 cannot be placed on it with certainty; the CDR3 is given as TCRdb lists it. These data come from a study of blood T cells in healthy people across ages. The use of a sample-barcoded 5' primer and a J-beta primer mix characterized a second PCR of about 7 to 12 cycles. Each cDNA was tagged by a template-switch adaptor containing 12 random nucleotides. Every individual sample yielded 2.5 million or more paired-end reads (each containing CDR3). Using its own MiXCR run on the 5' RACE reads, TCRdb lists one record per CDR3 protein. Of some 640,000 distinct CDR3 sequences listed, around half are singletons. Study-level findings and limits: It was not possible, with unsorted PBMCs, to conclusively compare naive and antigen-experienced cells. Per million T cells, TCR beta diversity dropped about linearly as age rose.

A total of 12 residues make up the CDR3, ends included. Germline V gene data show CDR1 as SGHTA and CDR2 as FQGNSA. The gene calls are TRBV7-2 and TRBJ2-5. Sequencing input: blood. The origin of this receptor is a woman aged 55-75 years in good health. The CDR3 region is CASSVGFGTPYF.